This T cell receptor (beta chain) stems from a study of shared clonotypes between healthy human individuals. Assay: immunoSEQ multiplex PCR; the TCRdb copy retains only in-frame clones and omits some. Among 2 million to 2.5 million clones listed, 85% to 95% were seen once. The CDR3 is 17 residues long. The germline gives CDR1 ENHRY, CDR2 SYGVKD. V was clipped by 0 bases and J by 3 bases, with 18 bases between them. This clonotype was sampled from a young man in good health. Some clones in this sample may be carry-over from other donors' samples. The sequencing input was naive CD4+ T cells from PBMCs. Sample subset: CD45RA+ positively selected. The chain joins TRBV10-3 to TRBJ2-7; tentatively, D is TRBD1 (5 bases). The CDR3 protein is CAISESKATTAFYEQYF. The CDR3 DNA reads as TGTGCCATCAGTGAGTCGAAGGCGACGACAGCATTCTACGAGCAGTACTTC.